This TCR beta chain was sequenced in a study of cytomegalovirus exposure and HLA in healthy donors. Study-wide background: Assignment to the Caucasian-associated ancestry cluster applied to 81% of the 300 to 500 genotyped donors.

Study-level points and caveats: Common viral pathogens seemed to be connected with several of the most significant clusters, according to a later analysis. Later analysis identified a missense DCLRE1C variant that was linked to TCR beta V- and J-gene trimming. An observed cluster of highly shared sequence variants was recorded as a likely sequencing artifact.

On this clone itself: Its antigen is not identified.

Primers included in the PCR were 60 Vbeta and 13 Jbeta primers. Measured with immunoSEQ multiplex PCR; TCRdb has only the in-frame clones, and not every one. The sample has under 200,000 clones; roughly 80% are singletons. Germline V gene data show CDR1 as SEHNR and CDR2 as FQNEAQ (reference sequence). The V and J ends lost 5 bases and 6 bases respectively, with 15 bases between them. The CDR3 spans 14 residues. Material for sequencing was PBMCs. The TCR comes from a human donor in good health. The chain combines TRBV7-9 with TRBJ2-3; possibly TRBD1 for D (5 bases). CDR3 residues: CASSPLGLADTQYF. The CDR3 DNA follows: TGTGCCAGCAGCCCTTTGGGGCTTGCCGATACGCAGTATTTT.